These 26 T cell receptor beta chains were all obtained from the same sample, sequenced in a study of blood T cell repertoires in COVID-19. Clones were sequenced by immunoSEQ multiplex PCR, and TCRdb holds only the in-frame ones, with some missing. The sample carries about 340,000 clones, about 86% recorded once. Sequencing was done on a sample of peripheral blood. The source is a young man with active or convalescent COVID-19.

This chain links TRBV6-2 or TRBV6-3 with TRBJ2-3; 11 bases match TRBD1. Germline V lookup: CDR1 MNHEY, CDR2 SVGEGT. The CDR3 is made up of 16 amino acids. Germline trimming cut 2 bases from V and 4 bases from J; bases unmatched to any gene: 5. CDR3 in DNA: TGTGCCAGCAGTTACGAGGACAGGGGGCTGGCAGATACGCAGTATTTT. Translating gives CASSYEDRGLADTQYF.

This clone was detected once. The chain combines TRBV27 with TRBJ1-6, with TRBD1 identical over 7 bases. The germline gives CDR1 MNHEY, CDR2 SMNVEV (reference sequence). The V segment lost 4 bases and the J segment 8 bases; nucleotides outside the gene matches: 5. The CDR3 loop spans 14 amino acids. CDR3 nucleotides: TGTGCCAGCAGTTCGGGGACAGACCATTCACCCCTCCACTTT. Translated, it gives CASSSGTDHSPLHF.

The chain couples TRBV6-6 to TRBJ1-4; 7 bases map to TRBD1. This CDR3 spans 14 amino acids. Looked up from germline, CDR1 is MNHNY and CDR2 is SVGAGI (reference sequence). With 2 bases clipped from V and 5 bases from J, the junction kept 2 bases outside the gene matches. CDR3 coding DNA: TGTGCCAGCAGTTACGTGACAGGGAATGAAAAACTGTTTTTT. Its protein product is CASSYVTGNEKLFF.

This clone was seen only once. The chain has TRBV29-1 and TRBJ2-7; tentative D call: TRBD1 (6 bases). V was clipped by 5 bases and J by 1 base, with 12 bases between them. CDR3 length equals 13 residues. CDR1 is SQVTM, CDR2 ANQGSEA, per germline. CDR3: CSVRTTGSYEQYF. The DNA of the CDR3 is TGCAGCGTTCGTACTACAGGGTCCTACGAGCAGTACTTC.

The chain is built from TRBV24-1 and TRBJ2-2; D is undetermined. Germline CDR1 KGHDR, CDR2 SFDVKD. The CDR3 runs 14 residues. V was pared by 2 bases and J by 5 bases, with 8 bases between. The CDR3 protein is CATSDSLLTGELFF. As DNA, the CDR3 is TGTGCCACCAGTGATTCCCTCCTGACCGGGGAGCTGTTTTTT.

CDR3 sequence (DNA): TGTGCCTGGAGTGTACTTGGCAATGAGCAGTTCTTC. This sequence encodes CAWSVLGNEQFF. The rearrangement links TRBV30 to TRBJ2-1; no clear D gene. This CDR3 contains 12 residues. V was clipped by 0 bases and J by 6 bases, with 6 bases between them. Germline CDR1 and CDR2: GTSNPN and SVGIG (reference sequence).

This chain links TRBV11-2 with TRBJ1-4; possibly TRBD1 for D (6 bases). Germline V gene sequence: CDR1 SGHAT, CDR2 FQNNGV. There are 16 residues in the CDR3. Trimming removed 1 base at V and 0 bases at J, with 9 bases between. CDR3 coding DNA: TGTGCCAGCAGCTTAGGGGGGCCCCCAACTAATGAAAAACTGTTTTTT. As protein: CASSLGGPPTNEKLFF.

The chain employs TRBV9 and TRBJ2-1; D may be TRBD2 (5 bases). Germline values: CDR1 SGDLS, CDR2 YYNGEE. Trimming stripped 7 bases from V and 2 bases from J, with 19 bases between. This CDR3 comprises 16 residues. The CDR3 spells CASAPPRAEAYNEQFF. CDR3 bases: TGTGCCAGCGCCCCCCCCCGGGCGGAGGCCTACAATGAGCAGTTCTTC. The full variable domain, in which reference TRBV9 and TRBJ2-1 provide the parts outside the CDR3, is DSGVTQTPKHLITATGQRVTLRCSPRSGDLSVYWYQQSLDQGLQFLIQYYNGEERAKGNILERFSAQQFPDLHSELNLSSLELGDSALYFCASAPPRAEAYNEQFFGPGTRLTVL.

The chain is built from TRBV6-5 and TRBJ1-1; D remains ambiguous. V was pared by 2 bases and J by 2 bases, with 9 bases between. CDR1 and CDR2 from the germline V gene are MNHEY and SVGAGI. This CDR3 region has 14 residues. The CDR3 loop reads CASSYRRANTEAFF. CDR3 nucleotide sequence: TGTGCCAGCAGTTACAGGAGGGCTAACACTGAAGCTTTCTTT.

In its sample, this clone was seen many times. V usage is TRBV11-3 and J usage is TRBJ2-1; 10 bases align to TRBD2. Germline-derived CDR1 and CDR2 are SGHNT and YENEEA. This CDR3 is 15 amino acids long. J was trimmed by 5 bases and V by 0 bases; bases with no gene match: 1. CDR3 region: CASSLDTSGDNEQFF. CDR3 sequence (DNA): TGTGCCAGCAGCTTAGATACTAGCGGGGACAATGAGCAGTTCTTC.

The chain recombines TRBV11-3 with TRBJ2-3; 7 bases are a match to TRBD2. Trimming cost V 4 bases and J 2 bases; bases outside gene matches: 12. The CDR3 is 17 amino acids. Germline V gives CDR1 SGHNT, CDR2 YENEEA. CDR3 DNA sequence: TGTGCCAGCAGCTCATGGTACACCGGGACTAACACAGATACGCAGTATTTT. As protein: CASSSWYTGTNTDTQYF.

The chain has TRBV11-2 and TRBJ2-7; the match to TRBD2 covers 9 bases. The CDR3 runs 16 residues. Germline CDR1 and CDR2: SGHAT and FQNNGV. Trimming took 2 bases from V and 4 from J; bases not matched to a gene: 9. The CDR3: CASSLYPGLADYEQYF. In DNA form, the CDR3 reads TGTGCCAGCAGCTTATATCCGGGACTAGCTGATTACGAGCAGTACTTC.

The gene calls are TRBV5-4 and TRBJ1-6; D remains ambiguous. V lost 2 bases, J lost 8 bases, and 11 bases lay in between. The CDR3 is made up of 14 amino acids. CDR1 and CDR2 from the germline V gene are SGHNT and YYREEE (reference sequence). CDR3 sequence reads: CASSFDGSDSPLHF. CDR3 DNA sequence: TGTGCCAGCAGCTTCGACGGGTCGGATTCACCCCTCCACTTT.

The CDR3 here is CASSPDRSGMMNEQFF. The CDR3 coding sequence is TGCGCCAGCAGCCCCGACCGGAGCGGGATGATGAATGAGCAGTTCTTC. The J gene is TRBJ2-1, the V gene TRBV4-3; TRBD2 aligns across 7 bases. Germline-derived CDR1 and CDR2 are LGHNA and YSLEER. Trimming at V came to 4 bases and at J to 7 bases, leaving 13 bases not matched to a gene. CDR3 length: 16 amino acids.

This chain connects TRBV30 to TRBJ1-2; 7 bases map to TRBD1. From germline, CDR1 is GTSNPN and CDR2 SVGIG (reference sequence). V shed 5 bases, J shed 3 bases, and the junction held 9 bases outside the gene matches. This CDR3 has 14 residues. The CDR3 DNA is TGTGCCTGGGCCCTGACAGGGTATTACTATGGCTACACCTTC. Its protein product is CAWALTGYYYGYTF.

CDR3: CASSLWAGPGGGYTF. CDR3 coding DNA: TGTGCCAGCAGCTTATGGGCCGGGCCAGGGGGTGGCTACACCTTC. The chain joins TRBV11-2 to TRBJ1-2, with 7 bases identical to TRBD1. Trimming at V came to 2 bases and at J to 7 bases, leaving 10 bases not matched to a gene. The CDR3 has 15 residues. CDR1 and CDR2 (germline): SGHAT, FQNNGV.

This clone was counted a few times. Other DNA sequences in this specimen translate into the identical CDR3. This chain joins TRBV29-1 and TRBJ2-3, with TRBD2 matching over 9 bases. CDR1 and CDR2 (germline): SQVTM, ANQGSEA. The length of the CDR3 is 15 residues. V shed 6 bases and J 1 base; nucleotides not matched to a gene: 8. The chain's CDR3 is CSVLPLAGGTDTQYF. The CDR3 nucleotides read TGCAGCGTCCTACCCTTAGCGGGGGGCACAGATACGCAGTATTTT.

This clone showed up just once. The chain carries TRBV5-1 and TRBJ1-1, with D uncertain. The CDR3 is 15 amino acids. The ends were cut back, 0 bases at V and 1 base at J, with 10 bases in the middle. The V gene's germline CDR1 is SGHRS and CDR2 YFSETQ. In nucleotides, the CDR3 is TGCGCCAGCAGCTTGGAAGCACAGCCGAACACTGAAGCTTTCTTT. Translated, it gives CASSLEAQPNTEAFF.

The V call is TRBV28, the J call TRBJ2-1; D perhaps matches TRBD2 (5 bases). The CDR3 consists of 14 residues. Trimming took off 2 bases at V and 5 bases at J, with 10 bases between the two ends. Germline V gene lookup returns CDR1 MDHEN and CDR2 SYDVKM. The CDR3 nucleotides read TGTGCCAGCAGTTTACTCACGGGGAACAATGAGCAGTTCTTC. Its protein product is CASSLLTGNNEQFF.

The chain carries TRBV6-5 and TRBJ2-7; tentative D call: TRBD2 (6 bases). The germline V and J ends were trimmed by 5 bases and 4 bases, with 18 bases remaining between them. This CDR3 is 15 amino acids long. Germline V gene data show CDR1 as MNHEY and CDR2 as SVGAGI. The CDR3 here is CASSPGWAGGYEQYF. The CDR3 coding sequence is TGTGCCAGCAGTCCCGGTTGGGCCGGGGGTTACGAGCAGTACTTC.

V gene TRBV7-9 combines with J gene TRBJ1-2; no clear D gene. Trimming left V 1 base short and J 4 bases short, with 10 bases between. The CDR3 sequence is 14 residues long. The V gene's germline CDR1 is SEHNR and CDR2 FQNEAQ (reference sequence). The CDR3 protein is CASSLVWPIYGYTF. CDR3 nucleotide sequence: TGTGCCAGCAGCTTAGTATGGCCGATCTATGGCTACACCTTC.

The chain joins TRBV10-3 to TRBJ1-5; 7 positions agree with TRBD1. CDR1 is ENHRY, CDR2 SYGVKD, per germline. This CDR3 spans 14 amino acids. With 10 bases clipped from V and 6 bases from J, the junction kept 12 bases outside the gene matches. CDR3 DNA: TGTGCCACCCGGGAGACAGGGAGAGGTCAGCCCCAGCATTTT. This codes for CATRETGRGQPQHF.

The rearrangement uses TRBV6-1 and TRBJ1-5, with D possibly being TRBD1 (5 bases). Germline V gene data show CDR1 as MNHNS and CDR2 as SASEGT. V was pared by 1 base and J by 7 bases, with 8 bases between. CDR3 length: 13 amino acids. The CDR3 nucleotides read TGTGCCAGCAGTGAAGACAGGACACAGCCCCAGCATTTT. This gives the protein CASSEDRTQPQHF.

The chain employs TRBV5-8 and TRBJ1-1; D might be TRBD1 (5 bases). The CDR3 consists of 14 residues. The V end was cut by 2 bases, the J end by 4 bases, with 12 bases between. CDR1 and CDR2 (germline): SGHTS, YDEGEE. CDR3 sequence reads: CASSFGGEGTEAFF. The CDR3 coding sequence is TGTGCCAGCAGCTTCGGGGGAGAAGGCACTGAAGCTTTCTTT.

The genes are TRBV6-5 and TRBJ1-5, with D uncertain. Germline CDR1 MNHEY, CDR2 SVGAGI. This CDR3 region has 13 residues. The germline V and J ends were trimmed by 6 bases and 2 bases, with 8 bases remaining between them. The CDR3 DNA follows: TGTGCCAGCAGCCCCTTCGGCAATCAGCCCCAGCATTTT. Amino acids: CASSPFGNQPQHF.

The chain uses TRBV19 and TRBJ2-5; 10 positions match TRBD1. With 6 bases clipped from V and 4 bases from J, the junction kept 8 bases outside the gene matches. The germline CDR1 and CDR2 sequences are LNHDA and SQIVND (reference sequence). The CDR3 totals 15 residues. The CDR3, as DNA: TGTGCCAGTAGGTTTAACCGGGACAGGGGAGAGACCCAGTACTTC. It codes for CASRFNRDRGETQYF.